This T cell receptor beta chain was sequenced during a study of CXCR3-negative and CXCR3-positive naive CD8 T cells. For the study at large: Sequencing brought in approximately 140 million TRB reads altogether, and each library got about 1.5 +/- 0.3 million. Whole-study results and caveats: When CXCR3-positive naive cells were set against CXCR3-negative naive cells, the former had more hydrophobic TRB CDR3s. Naive CXCR3-positive and CXCR3-negative cells shared TRBV-TRBJ usage; memory cells diverged. Diversity ran similarly high across both naive subsets but far lower in memory CD8+ cells.

UMI-labeled 5' RACE TRB cDNA libraries were prepared from the cells. TCRdb reprocessed the 5' RACE reads, keeping one entry per CDR3 protein, no DNA. In total, the table holds 130,000 to 150,000 distinct CDR3 sequences. Investigators sorted each CD8+ T cell subset in triplicate, taking around 330,000 cells each time. The CDR3 has 12 residues. Germline CDR1 reads SQVTM; CDR2 reads ANQGSEA. Turning to this clonotype: The antigen is undetermined.

This sequence was found in a human donor in good health. Some clones in this sample may be carry-over from other donors' samples. The sample was naive CXCR3+ CD8+ T cells from blood. Subset: CD45RO-CCR7+CD27+CD95- naive CD8+ T cells expressing CXCR3 (TNR3+). This sequence joins TRBV29-1 and TRBJ2-2. CDR3 residues: CSVVLGVGELFF.